One T cell receptor beta chain is described in this entry. This clone's antigen is unknown. No much larger clonotype is one base removed from it; base qualities were not supplied. This entry comes from a study of blood T cell repertoires in COVID-19 (dated by TCRdb to 2018 to 2020). In the study overall: Collaborator samples came from the United States, Italy and Spain and covered acute and convalescent phases of COVID-19. The material from the prospective study consisted of cDNA or gDNA derived from T cells, B-cell-depleted T cells, or PBMCs. The dataset comprised deeply sampled blood TCRbeta repertoires from subjects exposed to, actively infected with, or recovered from COVID-19. The repertoires were made available in a free public database intended to serve as a resource for research on the immune response to SARS-CoV-2. The samples were drawn from the first 160 participants of the ongoing ImmuneRACE study and from some 1,300 subjects provided by 6 global collaborators. Nearly every sample came with metadata listing a de-identified subject ID, COVID-19 status, age in years and sex. Where available, HLA class I and class II types were obtained from metadata supplied by the sample provider rather than from assay-based typing.

What the research found in general, with its limitations: How much clinical and demographic metadata was included differed by source and by participant, and the metadata was provided uncurated.

Measured from the cysteine to the phenylalanine, the CDR3 is 14 residues long. The DNA shown is the 42-base CDR3, in frame from base 1. V lost 3 bases and J lost 0 bases; the stretch between them is 9 bases long. The germline V gene (reference sequence) provides CDR1 LGHDT and CDR2 YNNKEL. The immunoSEQ Assay, a bias-controlled multiplex PCR, was used to amplify TCRbeta CDR3 regions from genomic DNA. As for how the authors treated the data: The number of nucleated cells in each sample was estimated by amplification of reference gene primers within the assay. To quantify the absolute abundance of each unique TCRbeta CDR3 rearrangement, sequence reads were collapsed and filtered. For each sample, productive Simpson clonality was calculated as the square root of Simpson's diversity index over productive rearrangements. Not all clones reach the TCRdb copy of this immuneACCESS table, which keeps in-frame sequences only. Checked studies attribute under half of the gap to unresolved V genes and leave the rest unexplained. The V and J calls and clone size come from that table; D and trimming were worked out from the DNA. The sample has about 160,000 clones on record, around 92% of them singletons. The ten largest clones take up about 4.8% of the sample.

One collaborating source in Seattle enrolled patients during active infection and followed them longitudinally through the course of disease. Whole blood was collected in K2EDTA tubes by collaborating institutions according to the institutions' own protocols. For TCRbeta analysis, collaborator samples were shipped as frozen whole blood, as isolated PBMCs, or as DNA extracted from either sample type. The chain uses TRBV3-1 (or the pseudogene TRBV3-2) and TRBJ2-7; the D gene is perhaps TRBD1, from 5 matching bases. Specimen: peripheral blood. The sequence was collected from a young man with COVID-19, enrolled during active disease. This receptor has the CDR3 CASSQDITSYEQYF. The sequenced DNA: TGTGCCAGCAGCCAGGACATAACCTCCTACGAGCAGTACTTC.